One and the same sample provided the 29 T cell receptor beta chains below, sequenced in a study of T-cell memory formation after mild COVID-19. One entry per CDR3 protein results from TCRdb running MiXCR on the 5' RACE reads. This table holds hundreds of thousands of distinct CDR3 sequences, about a fifth found once. The sample taken for sequencing was PBMCs or a T cell subset sorted from them (not recorded which). These receptors were taken from an adult woman who had mild COVID-19 (a few samples of this study predate the infection). Cell type and time point are not known.

Only a few counts were recorded for this clonotype. This chain joins TRBV3-1 and TRBJ1-2; TRBD1 is a possible D gene (5 bases). The CDR3 loop spans 14 amino acids. Trimming took off 4 bases at V and 5 bases at J, with 14 bases between the two ends. Germline V gene sequence: CDR1 LGHDT, CDR2 YNNKEL (reference sequence). DNA of the CDR3: TGTGCCAGCAGCCGGGACGGAGCCTTGTATGGCTACACCTTC. This encodes CASSRDGALYGYTF.

There are a few counts of this clonotype. The chain carries TRBV6-5 and TRBJ1-5; no reliable D call. Looked up from germline, CDR1 is MNHEY and CDR2 is SVGAGI. The CDR3 is 14 residues long. With 0 bases removed from V and 7 bases from J, the gap between germline ends came to 10 bases. The CDR3 nucleotides are TGTGCCAGCAGTTACTCGAGGGAAGCCCAGCCCCAGCATTTT. It specifies CASSYSREAQPQHF.

The table lists this clonotype with a few counts. The chain combines TRBV7-6 with TRBJ2-3; 9 positions match TRBD2. Germline V CDR1 and CDR2: SGHVS, FNYEAQ. The trim removed 11 bases at V and 3 bases at J, leaving 12 bases unmatched. The CDR3 spans 15 residues. CDR3 sequence reads: CASSSSGTPTDTQYF. The DNA for the CDR3 is TGTGCCTCCTCCTCTAGCGGGACTCCGACAGATACGCAGTATTTT.

This clonotype was counted a few times. The V call is TRBV6-2 or TRBV6-3, the J call TRBJ1-2, with 8 bases that match TRBD1. Losses at the gene ends were 4 bases for V and 1 base for J; bases not matched to a gene: 14. Germline V gene data show CDR1 as MNHEY and CDR2 as SVGEGT. The CDR3 is 18 amino acids. CDR3 residues: CASSSTPGQGGDNYGYTF. The CDR3 bases are TGTGCCAGCAGTTCGACCCCTGGACAGGGCGGAGATAACTATGGCTACACCTTC.

This clonotype was picked up a small number of times. The chain is built from TRBV12-3 or TRBV12-4 and TRBJ2-1, with 8 bases matching TRBD2. This CDR3 spans 16 amino acids. The junction had 9 bases not matched to a gene; V was cut back by 2 bases and J by 6 bases. The chain's CDR3 is CASSLRAGGSFNEQFF. For the CDR3, the DNA is TGTGCCAGCAGTTTAAGGGCGGGAGGCTCGTTCAATGAGCAGTTCTTC.

This clonotype was detected only a few times. The chain carries TRBV7-2 and TRBJ2-3; 7 bases align to TRBD2. The V and J ends lost 2 bases and 5 bases, in that order; junction bases with no gene match: 10. The germline V gene has CDR1 SGHTA and CDR2 FQGNSA. The CDR3 covers 16 residues. The CDR3 DNA is TGTGCCAGCAGCTTAAACCCCTCCTTAGCGGGAGATACGCAGTATTTT. Amino acid sequence: CASSLNPSLAGDTQYF.

The rearrangement joins TRBV7-2 to TRBJ2-1; D perhaps matches TRBD1 (6 bases). CDR3 length: 13 amino acids. Germline V gives CDR1 SGHTA, CDR2 FQGNSA. Trimming stripped 5 bases from V and 12 bases from J, with 17 bases between. As DNA, the CDR3 is TGTGCCAGCAGCCCCCAGACAGGCGGTCGGCAGTTCTTC. Translation: CASSPQTGGRQFF.

This clonotype was counted a few times. The V and J genes are TRBV19 and TRBJ2-7; TRBD2 aligns across 7 bases. The CDR3 contains 13 residues. The trim removed 5 bases at V and 4 bases at J, leaving 5 bases unmatched. The germline gives CDR1 LNHDA, CDR2 SQIVND (reference sequence). CDR3 DNA sequence: TGTGCCAGTAGTCGCCCGGGAGGTTACGAGCAGTACTTC. Translating it yields CASSRPGGYEQYF. Complete variable domain (other parts from reference TRBV19 and TRBJ2-7): DGGITQSPKYLFRKEGQNVTLSCEQNLNHDAMYWYRQDPGQGLRLIYYSQIVNDFQKGDIAEGYSVSREKKESFPLTVTSAQKNPTAFYLCASSRPGGYEQYFGPGTRLTVT.

This clonotype was detected a few times. The rearrangement joins TRBV7-2 to TRBJ2-7; D may be TRBD2 (6 bases). CDR1 and CDR2 (germline): SGHTA, FQGNSA. With 1 base removed from V and 6 bases from J, the gap between germline ends came to 16 bases. This CDR3 has 15 residues. The chain's CDR3 is CASSLVGGEVAEQYF. The CDR3 bases are TGTGCCAGCAGCTTAGTCGGGGGAGAAGTAGCCGAGCAGTACTTC.

This clonotype appeared a few times. The V and J genes are TRBV5-1 and TRBJ2-7, with TRBD1 matching over 12 bases. Germline assignment: CDR1 SGHRS and CDR2 YFSETQ. CDR3 length: 16 amino acids. The V and J ends lost 4 bases and 0 bases, in that order; junction bases with no gene match: 5. The CDR3 sequence: CASSIRDRGPSYEQYF. DNA for the CDR3: TGCGCCAGCAGCATACGGGACAGGGGGCCCTCCTACGAGCAGTACTTC.

The chain couples TRBV30 to TRBJ1-2, with D unresolved. The CDR3 length is 12 residues. Trimming left V 0 bases short and J 8 bases short, with 10 bases between. Per the germline V gene, CDR1 is GTSNPN and CDR2 is SVGIG (reference sequence). CDR3 nucleotide sequence: TGTGCCTGGAGTGTATCCTATGGAGGCTACACCTTC. Its protein product is CAWSVSYGGYTF.

Ten or more counts support this clonotype. The chain couples TRBV6-2 or TRBV6-3 to TRBJ2-7; 7 nucleotides align to TRBD1. The CDR3 sequence is 14 residues long. V shed 6 bases, J shed 5 bases, and the junction held 10 bases outside the gene matches. The germline CDR1 and CDR2 sequences are MNHEY and SVGEGT. The CDR3 sequence: CASSNRGLVDEQYF. CDR3 nucleotide sequence: TGTGCCAGCAGCAACAGGGGCCTTGTAGACGAGCAGTACTTC.

The chain carries TRBV9 and TRBJ2-1; 7 bases line up with TRBD2. V trimming: 3 bases; J trimming: 8 bases; junction bases outside the gene matches: 8. Germline V lookup: CDR1 SGDLS, CDR2 YYNGEE. The CDR3 covers 14 residues. The CDR3 region is CASSEGLGRDEQFF. CDR3 bases: TGTGCCAGCAGCGAAGGACTAGGTCGGGATGAGCAGTTCTTC. The full variable domain, with the rest looked up from reference TRBV9 and TRBJ2-1, is DSGVTQTPKHLITATGQRVTLRCSPRSGDLSVYWYQQSLDQGLQFLIQYYNGEERAKGNILERFSAQQFPDLHSELNLSSLELGDSALYFCASSEGLGRDEQFFGPGTRLTVL.

Turning to this clonotype: The germline gene is not matched at one end of the junction; a read error may be the cause. CDR3 in DNA: TGTGACAGTAGCCAATTGGGTTGGACAGGGAGCACTGAAGCTTTCTTT. This sequence encodes CDSSQLGWTGSTEAFF. The V and J genes are TRBV19 and TRBJ1-1, with 8 bases that match TRBD1. Germline values: CDR1 LNHDA, CDR2 SQIVND (reference sequence). The CDR3 loop spans 16 amino acids.

The table lists this clonotype with a few counts. The CDR3 DNA follows: TGCAGTGCTAGAGATCGTTTCAGAGGACAGGAGCTGTTTTTT. This translates into CSARDRFRGQELFF. The chain carries TRBV20-1 and TRBJ2-2, with D possibly being TRBD1 (5 bases). In germline, CDR1 is DFQATT, CDR2 SNEGSKA (reference sequence). V lost 0 bases to trimming and J lost 10 bases, with 15 bases between them. This CDR3 is built from 14 residues.

The chain uses TRBV5-4 and TRBJ2-3; maybe TRBD2 (7 bases). Germline V gene sequence: CDR1 SGHNT, CDR2 YYREEE (reference sequence). Trimming pared 1 base from V and 4 bases from J, leaving 19 bases between. The CDR3 has 17 amino acids. CDR3 sequence: CASSLMGGHTSPDTQYF. CDR3 nucleotides: TGTGCCAGCAGCTTGATGGGGGGGCATACCTCCCCAGATACGCAGTATTTT.

This chain uses TRBV9 with TRBJ2-7; 8 nucleotides line up with TRBD1. J was trimmed by 3 bases and V by 3 bases; bases with no gene match: 5. Germline V CDR1 and CDR2: SGDLS, YYNGEE. The CDR3 has 14 amino acids. The CDR3 spells CASSADDRGYEQYF. As DNA, the CDR3 is TGTGCCAGCAGCGCCGATGACAGGGGCTACGAGCAGTACTTC.

The V and J genes are TRBV20-1 and TRBJ1-1; D is perhaps TRBD1 (5 bases). The CDR3 has 11 residues. CDR1 is DFQATT, CDR2 SNEGSKA, per germline (reference sequence). V lost 5 bases and J lost 7, with 11 bases in between. In DNA form, the CDR3 reads TGCAGTGCTCGCAGACAGATTGAAGCTTTCTTT. Amino acids: CSARRQIEAFF.

The J gene is TRBJ1-1, the V gene TRBV11-2; the D gene is possibly TRBD1 (6 bases). Germline V gene sequence: CDR1 SGHAT, CDR2 FQNNGV. The ends were cut back, 4 bases at V and 4 bases at J, with 13 bases in the middle. The CDR3 spans 14 residues. The CDR3 protein is CASSSPRGGTEAFF. CDR3 DNA: TGTGCCAGCAGCTCACCCCGAGGGGGCACTGAAGCTTTCTTT.

The chain combines TRBV11-3 with TRBJ1-1; D call uncertain. The length of the CDR3 is 14 residues. V gave up 5 bases and J gave up 3 bases, with 13 bases separating them. CDR1 SGHNT and CDR2 YENEEA come from the germline V gene. The CDR3 protein is CASSPGGRYTEAFF. CDR3 nucleotide sequence: TGTGCCAGCAGCCCCGGCGGGAGATACACTGAAGCTTTCTTT.

This clonotype was seen repeatedly, ten times or more. The chain has TRBV7-3 and TRBJ2-1, with D possibly matching TRBD1 (5 bases). CDR1 SGHTA and CDR2 FQGTGA come from the germline V gene. The CDR3 covers 13 residues. The V end lost 4 bases, the J end lost 3 bases, and 7 bases lay between the germline ends. The CDR3 nucleotides are TGTGCCAGCAGCTCCCAGGGCTACAATGAGCAGTTCTTC. Amino acid sequence: CASSSQGYNEQFF.

The chain couples TRBV4-1 to TRBJ2-4; no clear D gene. Germline V CDR1 and CDR2: MGHRA, YSYEKL. This CDR3 has 14 amino acids. V was clipped by 1 base and J by 2 bases, with 6 bases between them. CDR3 in DNA: TGCGCCAGCAGCCAAGGGGATCCCAAAAACATTCAGTACTTC. Translation: CASSQGDPKNIQYF.

The chain recombines TRBV29-1 with TRBJ2-7; D gene uncertain. The V and J ends lost 4 bases and 7 bases respectively, with 17 bases between them. CDR3 length: 13 residues. CDR1 is SQVTM, CDR2 ANQGSEA, per germline. CDR3 in DNA: TGCAGCGTTGTAAAGCAGTCGCTAAGTGAGCAGTACTTC. It is translated as CSVVKQSLSEQYF.

This clonotype was observed a handful of times. J is TRBJ2-3 and V is TRBV20-1; 10 nucleotides match TRBD1. Germline CDR1 and CDR2: DFQATT and SNEGSKA (reference sequence). This CDR3 has 13 amino acids. Trimming removed 6 bases from V and 3 bases from J; junction bases left unmatched: 3. In DNA, the CDR3 is TGCAGTGCCAGACAGGGGGCAACAGATACGCAGTATTTT. It is translated as CSARQGATDTQYF.

The J gene is TRBJ1-2, the V gene TRBV6-5; D unresolved. This CDR3 comprises 15 residues. V lost 0 bases, J lost 4 bases, and 12 bases lay in between. The V gene's germline CDR1 is MNHEY and CDR2 SVGAGI. CDR3 in DNA: TGTGCCAGCAGTTACTCCAGCCATACCTTCTATGGCTACACCTTC. This translates into CASSYSSHTFYGYTF.

V usage is TRBV7-9 and J usage is TRBJ1-1; TRBD1 aligns across 7 bases. The germline CDR1 and CDR2 sequences are SEHNR and FQNEAQ (reference sequence). Trimming removed 3 bases from V and 3 bases from J; junction bases left unmatched: 10. This CDR3 spans 16 amino acids. CDR3 region: CASSLGSGGGHTEAFF. In DNA form, the CDR3 reads TGTGCCAGCAGCTTGGGCTCAGGGGGAGGGCACACTGAAGCTTTCTTT.

This clonotype was seen only a few times. The V gene is TRBV20-1, the J gene TRBJ2-4, with D unresolved. The CDR3 is 12 residues long. Looked up from germline, CDR1 is DFQATT and CDR2 is SNEGSKA (reference sequence). V lost 7 bases to trimming and J lost 5 bases, with 12 bases between them. The CDR3 here is CSGSRAENIQYF. In DNA form, the CDR3 reads TGCAGTGGCTCTCGGGCAGAAAACATTCAGTACTTC.

This clonotype was observed a handful of times. The chain is built from TRBV11-2 and TRBJ2-1; D call uncertain. In germline, CDR1 is SGHAT, CDR2 FQNNGV. CDR3 size: 17 residues. V shed 4 bases and J shed 6 bases, with 22 bases lying between them. This CDR3 reads CASSSLPLTNQFNEQFF. In DNA, the CDR3 is TGTGCCAGCAGCTCCCTCCCCCTCACTAACCAATTCAATGAGCAGTTCTTC.

This clonotype was observed a handful of times. This chain joins TRBV3-1 and TRBJ2-7; 10 nucleotides match TRBD1. The CDR3 extends over 16 amino acids. Germline V gene lookup returns CDR1 LGHDT and CDR2 YNNKEL (reference sequence). V trimming: 0 bases; J trimming: 3 bases; junction bases outside the gene matches: 5. The CDR3 loop is CASSQEWTGGFYEQYF. CDR3 bases: TGTGCCAGCAGCCAAGAGTGGACAGGGGGATTCTACGAGCAGTACTTC.